These T cell receptor beta chains were read from a single sample in a study of CD8 T cells in ankylosing spondylitis. One entry per CDR3 protein, called by TCRdb with MiXCR from the 5' RACE reads. This repertoire shows over 450,000 distinct CDR3 sequences, over 9.5% found once; its top ten account for around 7%. Sequencing was performed on blood, either unsorted or a sorted T cell fraction (not recorded which). The receptors originated from a male donor with ankylosing spondylitis. Each CDR3 is given with its conserved first and last residue. The order of the fields is J gene, D gene, clone size, V gene, CDR3 DNA, CDR3 protein. The D gene is left open where the match is weak. Size values are once, few and many counts, or a class for expanded clones, and some rows have none.

>TRBJ2-2|TRBD2|many|TRBV29-1
TGCAGCGTTGCACTAGCGGGAGCGTCCGGGGAGCTGTTTTTT
CSVALAGASGELFF
>TRBJ1-1|NA|few|TRBV6-1
TGTGCCAGCAGTCCAGGGACCGCAGTTCCTGAAGCTTTCTTT
CASSPGTAVPEAFF
>TRBJ2-1|TRBD2|many|TRBV3-1
TGTGCCAGCAGCCAAGATTCTAGCGGGAGGGCCTGGGATGAGCAGTTCTTC
CASSQDSSGRAWDEQFF
>TRBJ2-3|TRBD2|NA|TRBV20-1
TGCAGTGCTAGATCCTACGGAGAAGGGACTAGCGCCACAGATACGCAGTATTTT
CSARSYGEGTSATDTQYF
>TRBJ2-4|TRBD2|once|TRBV15
TGTGCCACCAGCAGAGAAGGGACTAGCGGGAGAAAAAACATTCAGTACTTC
CATSREGTSGRKNIQYF
>TRBJ2-5|NA|many|TRBV4-2
TGTGCCAGCAGCCAAGATCGGTCTAGCGCTAAACAAGAGACCCAGTACTTC
CASSQDRSSAKQETQYF
>TRBJ2-1|NA|few|TRBV6-4
TGTGCCAGCAGTGACTCTGGGACCCGTAACAATGAGCAGTTCTTC
CASSDSGTRNNEQFF
>TRBJ2-5|NA|NA|TRBV29-1
TGCAGCGTTGAACCCACCGGGGCCGGTGAGACCCAGTACTTC
CSVEPTGAGETQYF
>TRBJ2-3|TRBD2|NA|TRBV5-1
TGCGCCAGCAGCCGCAGGGCTAGCGGTCAAGGAGATACGCAGTATTTT
CASSRRASGQGDTQYF
>TRBJ2-7|TRBD1|few|TRBV25-1
TGTGCCAGCAGCGCAGACAGGGCATCCTACGAGCAGTACTTC
CASSADRASYEQYF
>TRBJ2-3|TRBD2|NA|TRBV6-1
TGTGCCAGCGATGTCCTAGCGGGAACGGGAGATACGCAGTATTTT
CASDVLAGTGDTQYF
>TRBJ1-1|NA|NA|TRBV5-1
TGCGCCAGCAGCTTCGACAGGCAGACCACTGAAGCTTTCTTT
CASSFDRQTTEAFF
>TRBJ1-5|NA|many|TRBV6-2/TRBV6-3
TGTGCCAGCAGTTACTCGGGGCAGGGCAATCAGCCCCAGCATTTT
CASSYSGQGNQPQHF
>TRBJ2-1|NA|many|TRBV29-1
TGCAGCGTTGGGCGGAGCTCCTACAATGAGCAGTTCTTC
CSVGRSSYNEQFF
>TRBJ1-1|NA|NA|TRBV20-1
TGCAGTGCTAGACATACTTATGGGGGCCTTAACACTGAAGCTTTCTTT
CSARHTYGGLNTEAFF
>TRBJ2-4|NA|NA|TRBV29-1
TGCAGCGCCGCAGGGACCATGACCATTCAGTACTTC
CSAAGTMTIQYF
>TRBJ1-4|NA|few|TRBV19
TGTGCCAGTAGTCCCCCCCGGACAAGAGACGAAAAACTGTTTTTT
CASSPPRTRDEKLFF
>TRBJ2-2|TRBD2|many|TRBV5-1
TGCGCCAGCAGCCTTAGCGGGGTGAACACCGGGGAGCTGTTTTTT
CASSLSGVNTGELFF
>TRBJ2-7|TRBD2|NA|TRBV4-2
TGTGCCAGCAGCCAAGTGGTGGGAGGGGACTCCTACGAGCAGTACTTC
CASSQVVGGDSYEQYF
>TRBJ2-2|NA|large|TRBV7-9
TGTGCCAGCACACAATCGAACACCGGGGAGCTGTTTTTT
CASTQSNTGELFF
>TRBJ1-2|NA|few|TRBV6-1
TGTGCCAGCAGTGAAGGGCCGGGACGAAGGAGGGACTATGGCTACACCTTC
CASSEGPGRRRDYGYTF
>TRBJ2-7|NA|few|TRBV5-1
TGCGCCAGCAGCTTGAGGAGGGGGACTTCCTACGAGCAGTACTTC
CASSLRRGTSYEQYF
>TRBJ1-5|TRBD1|few|TRBV27
TGTGCCAGCAGTCTTCCGGTGGACAGGGGGGATAATAGCAATCAGCCCCAGCATTTT
CASSLPVDRGDNSNQPQHF
>TRBJ1-1|TRBD1|few|TRBV7-9
TGTGCCAGCAGCTGGGGGACAGGCTCGAGCACTGAAGCTTTCTTT
CASSWGTGSSTEAFF
>TRBJ2-1|TRBD1|NA|TRBV12-3/TRBV12-4
TGTGCCAGCACCCGAACCCGCGGACAGGGGAACAATGAGCAGTTCTTC
CASTRTRGQGNNEQFF
>TRBJ2-1|NA|NA|TRBV5-6
TGTGCCAGCAGCTTAGGACCCCCGAGCTCCTACAATGAGCAGTTCTTC
CASSLGPPSSYNEQFF
>TRBJ1-5|NA|NA|TRBV3-1
TGTGCCAGCAGCAAAAGTGAGCGGCAGCCCCAGCATTTT
CASSKSERQPQHF
>TRBJ2-1|NA|many|TRBV20-1
TGCAGTGTCCCCTCGGGACCGTCTTACAATGAGCAGTTCTTC
CSVPSGPSYNEQFF
>TRBJ1-1|TRBD1|many|TRBV5-1
TGCGCCAGCAGCTTGACCAGACAGGGGCTGAACACTGAAGCTTTCTTT
CASSLTRQGLNTEAFF
>TRBJ2-3|TRBD2|few|TRBV7-2
TGTGCCAGCAACTTCGCTGGACTAGACAGCACAGATACGCAGTATTTT
CASNFAGLDSTDTQYF
>TRBJ2-3|NA|NA|TRBV20-1
TGCAGTGCTAGGGCGGACACAGATACGCAGTATTTT
CSARADTDTQYF
>TRBJ2-5|NA|NA|TRBV20-1
TGCAGTGCTAGGTCCCCCATGGGGCAAGAGACCCAGTACTTC
CSARSPMGQETQYF
>TRBJ2-1|NA|many|TRBV27
TGTGCCAGCAGTTTGGAGGGGCCTTTATACAATGAGCAGTTCTTC
CASSLEGPLYNEQFF
>TRBJ2-1|TRBD2|few|TRBV5-1
TGCGCCAGCAGCTGGCGGACTAGCGGGAGGGTTTACAATGAGCAGTTCTTC
CASSWRTSGRVYNEQFF
>TRBJ2-1|NA|few|TRBV5-1
TGCGCCAGCAGCCTAACGGGCCTCGCGGGGAATGAGCAGTTCTTC
CASSLTGLAGNEQFF
>TRBJ2-7|NA|many|TRBV3-1
TGTGCCAGCAGCGACAGACAGGACTCCTACGAGCAGTACTTC
CASSDRQDSYEQYF
>TRBJ2-2|NA|NA|TRBV19
TGTGCCAGTAATAGTGCTAGCGTCACCGGGGAGCTGTTTTTT
CASNSASVTGELFF
>TRBJ2-5|TRBD2|NA|TRBV5-1
TGCGCCAGCAGCTTTAGCGGGAGAGGGGAGACCCAGTACTTC
CASSFSGRGETQYF
>TRBJ1-2|NA|many|TRBV24-1
TGTGCCACCAGTGATTTGCTAGGGAGAGGCTACACCTTC
CATSDLLGRGYTF
>TRBJ2-1|TRBD2|few|TRBV19
TGTGCCAGTTGCCCCAGTAGCGGGAGTTGGGAGGAGCAGTTCTTC
CASCPSSGSWEEQFF
>TRBJ2-3|NA|NA|TRBV10-3
TGTGCCATCAGTGGGGCGCCCGGAGCAGTTACAGATACGCAGTATTTT
CAISGAPGAVTDTQYF
>TRBJ2-1|TRBD2|many|TRBV12-3/TRBV12-4
TGTGCCAGCAGTGCCACGGGAGGCCTTTACAATGAGCAGTTCTTC
CASSATGGLYNEQFF
>TRBJ2-2|NA|NA|TRBV5-1
TGCGCCAGCAGCTTCAGACTAGAGAACACCGGGGAGCTGTTTTTT
CASSFRLENTGELFF
>TRBJ2-5|TRBD1|few|TRBV20-1
TGCAGTGCTAGAGCACAGGGGGGAGGCCAAGAGACCCAGTACTTC
CSARAQGGGQETQYF
>TRBJ2-3|NA|few|TRBV11-2
TGTGCCAGCAGCTTACAACAGGGCCTAAGGACAGATACGCAGTATTTT
CASSLQQGLRTDTQYF
>TRBJ2-1|TRBD1|few|TRBV24-1
TGTGCCACCAGTGAAGGACAGGGTTGGGATGAGCAGTTCTTC
CATSEGQGWDEQFF
>TRBJ2-2|NA|NA|TRBV12-3/TRBV12-4
TGTGCCAGCAGTTGGTCAGGCGAAGGGCACGGGGAGCTGTTTTTT
CASSWSGEGHGELFF
>TRBJ2-5|NA|few|TRBV5-1
TGCGCCAGCAGCTTGGCCCTGTCCGGGGGTCAAGAGACCCAGTACTTC
CASSLALSGGQETQYF
>TRBJ2-3|NA|NA|TRBV7-9
TGTGCCAGCAGCTTAGATTTGTGGGGTGCGGGCACAGATACGCAGTATTTT
CASSLDLWGAGTDTQYF
>TRBJ2-1|NA|few|TRBV24-1
TGTGCCACCAGTGATAGTGGATGGATAGGGCAGTTCTTC
CATSDSGWIGQFF
>TRBJ1-1|TRBD1|NA|TRBV20-1
TGCAGTTCCCAGGGACAGGGCCCCAACACTGAAGCTTTCTTT
CSSQGQGPNTEAFF
>TRBJ2-3|TRBD2|NA|TRBV7-9
TGTGCCAGCAGCTTAGGGCTAAAGCGGGAGCAGACAGATACGCAGTATTTT
CASSLGLKREQTDTQYF
>TRBJ2-3|NA|many|TRBV29-1
TGCAGCGTGGGGGGAGATCATTTTGCAGATACGCAGTATTTT
CSVGGDHFADTQYF
>TRBJ1-3|TRBD1|few|TRBV9
TGTGCCAGCAGCACCCGGACAGGGACTGGAAACACCATATATTTT
CASSTRTGTGNTIYF
>TRBJ2-1|NA|NA|TRBV15
TGTGCCACCCGGGGCCCAGGCAATGAGCAGTTCTTC
CATRGPGNEQFF